The next 13 T cell receptor beta chains were all read from a single sample in a study of shared clonotypes between healthy human individuals. Assay used: immunoSEQ multiplex PCR; TCRdb lists only in-frame clones, some missing. The table records 550,000 to 800,000 clones, 74% of them present only once. The sequenced sample was memory CD4+ T cells sorted from blood. Subset indicated: CD45RA-negative fraction. These receptor sequences come from a woman aged 30 to 39 in good health.

A word on this clone: Being one base from a much bigger clone, this may be a read error. The genes are TRBV11-2 and TRBJ2-7; the match to TRBD1 covers 10 bases. J lost 2 bases, V lost 6 bases, and 4 bases had no gene match. The CDR3 has 14 amino acids. Germline CDR1 reads SGHAT; CDR2 reads FQNNGV. CDR3 protein: CASSPGQGTYEQYF. CDR3 nucleotides: TGTGCCAGCAGTCCGGGACAGGGGACCTACGAGCAGTACTTC.

The chain uses TRBV5-1 and TRBJ2-1; possibly TRBD2 for D (5 bases). The CDR3 is 16 residues long. From germline, CDR1 is SGHRS and CDR2 YFSETQ. Trimming took 4 bases from V and 0 from J, leaving 14 bases between them. In DNA, the CDR3 is TGCGCCAGCAGCATAATAGCGCGGCCCTCCTACAATGAGCAGTTCTTC. Residues: CASSIIARPSYNEQFF. Filled out from reference TRBV5-1 and TRBJ2-1, the complete variable domain reads KAGVTQTPRYLIKTRGQQVTLSCSPISGHRSVSWYQQTPGQGLQFLFEYFSETQRNKGNFPGRFSGRQFSNSRSEMNVSTLELGDSALYLCASSIIARPSYNEQFFGPGTRLTVL.

J is TRBJ2-5 and V is TRBV6-5; D is perhaps TRBD1 or TRBD2 (5 bases each). V lost 6 bases to trimming and J lost 4 bases, with 12 bases between them. This CDR3 comprises 13 residues. From germline, CDR1 is MNHEY and CDR2 SVGAGI. The CDR3 sequence is CASSRPGTETQYF. The CDR3, as DNA: TGTGCCAGCAGCAGACCCGGGACAGAGACCCAGTACTTC.

The chain couples TRBV19 to TRBJ1-5, with D unresolved. This CDR3 region has 16 residues. In germline, CDR1 is LNHDA, CDR2 SQIVND (reference sequence). The V end was cut by 3 bases, the J end by 3 bases, with 15 bases between. Written as DNA, the CDR3 is TGTGCCAGTAGTATCTCGAGAGGTAATGACAATCAGCCCCAGCATTTT. It translates to CASSISRGNDNQPQHF.

The sample holds a few counts of this clone. The rearrangement uses TRBV6-5 and TRBJ2-3; TRBD2 matches at 12 bases. The CDR3 contains 15 residues. The junction had 6 bases not matched to a gene; V was cut back by 6 bases and J by 5 bases. Germline V gene lookup returns CDR1 MNHEY and CDR2 SVGAGI. This CDR3 reads CASRPSGRGGDTQYF. CDR3 nucleotide sequence: TGTGCCAGCAGGCCTAGCGGGAGGGGGGGAGATACGCAGTATTTT.

This chain joins TRBV4-2 and TRBJ1-3; D possibly corresponds to TRBD1 (6 bases). V was cut by 3 bases and J by 0 bases, with 9 bases left in between. CDR1 and CDR2 (germline): LGHNA, YNFKEQ. The CDR3 covers 15 residues. The CDR3 region is CASSQGDNSGNTIYF. As DNA, the CDR3 is TGTGCCAGCAGCCAGGGGGACAACTCTGGAAACACCATATATTTT.

This clone was picked up one time. The genes are TRBV28 and TRBJ2-1; 13 nucleotides align to TRBD2. This CDR3 region has 16 residues. V dropped 4 bases and J dropped 7; count of bases not matched to a gene: 7. The germline V gene has CDR1 MDHEN and CDR2 SYDVKM. In DNA form, the CDR3 reads TGTGCCAGCAGTTCGAGACTAGCGGGAGGTTTAAATGAGCAGTTCTTC. This encodes CASSSRLAGGLNEQFF.

The chain has TRBV5-6 and TRBJ1-2, with TRBD1 matching 8 bases. J was trimmed by 6 bases and V by 2 bases; bases with no gene match: 6. The CDR3 is 14 amino acids. Germline-derived CDR1 and CDR2 are SGHDT and YYEEEE. The CDR3 spells CASSFVVTGDGYTF. In nucleotides, the CDR3 is TGTGCCAGCAGCTTCGTAGTGACAGGGGATGGCTACACCTTC.

This rearrangement joins TRBV19 to TRBJ1-2, with 9 bases matching TRBD1. The germline V gene has CDR1 LNHDA and CDR2 SQIVND (reference sequence). CDR3 length equals 16 residues. V shed 7 bases, J shed 7 bases, and the junction held 16 bases outside the gene matches. CDR3 nucleotide sequence: TGTGCCAGTAAAGTATTTGTGGACAGGGGACGAGGTGGCTACACCTTC. It encodes CASKVFVDRGRGGYTF.

The chain uses TRBV2 and TRBJ2-1, with TRBD2 matching 7 bases. Trimming removed 4 bases from V and 6 bases from J; junction bases left unmatched: 6. The CDR3 has 14 amino acids. Germline V gives CDR1 SNHLY, CDR2 FYNNEI. CDR3 DNA: TGTGCCAGCAGTGGACTAGCTTCGGTCAATGAGCAGTTCTTC. Residues: CASSGLASVNEQFF.

The chain joins TRBV6-1 to TRBJ2-7, with 9 bases that match TRBD2. Germline V lookup: CDR1 MNHNS, CDR2 SASEGT. CDR3 size: 13 residues. The V gene end was trimmed by 7 bases and the J gene end by 0 bases; junction bases not matched to a gene: 1. This chain's CDR3 is CASISGGSYEQYF. As DNA, the CDR3 is TGTGCCAGCATTAGCGGGGGCTCCTACGAGCAGTACTTC.

This clone was observed at least ten times. Other DNA variants within this sample encode the same CDR3. V gene TRBV5-1 combines with J gene TRBJ2-7; D is unclear. Trimming stripped 0 bases from V and 7 bases from J, with 8 bases between. CDR3 length equals 12 residues. CDR1 and CDR2 from the germline V gene are SGHRS and YFSETQ. The CDR3 sequence is CASSLEAGEQYF. As DNA, the CDR3 is TGCGCCAGCAGCTTGGAGGCTGGGGAGCAGTACTTC.

V and J are TRBV2 and TRBJ2-7, with TRBD2 matching over 13 bases. The germline gives CDR1 SNHLY, CDR2 FYNNEI. The CDR3 is made up of 13 amino acids. The V and J ends lost 10 bases and 5 bases, in that order; junction bases with no gene match: 5. This chain's CDR3 is CATAGLAGDEQYF. In nucleotides, the CDR3 is TGTGCCACGGCAGGACTAGCGGGAGACGAGCAGTACTTC.